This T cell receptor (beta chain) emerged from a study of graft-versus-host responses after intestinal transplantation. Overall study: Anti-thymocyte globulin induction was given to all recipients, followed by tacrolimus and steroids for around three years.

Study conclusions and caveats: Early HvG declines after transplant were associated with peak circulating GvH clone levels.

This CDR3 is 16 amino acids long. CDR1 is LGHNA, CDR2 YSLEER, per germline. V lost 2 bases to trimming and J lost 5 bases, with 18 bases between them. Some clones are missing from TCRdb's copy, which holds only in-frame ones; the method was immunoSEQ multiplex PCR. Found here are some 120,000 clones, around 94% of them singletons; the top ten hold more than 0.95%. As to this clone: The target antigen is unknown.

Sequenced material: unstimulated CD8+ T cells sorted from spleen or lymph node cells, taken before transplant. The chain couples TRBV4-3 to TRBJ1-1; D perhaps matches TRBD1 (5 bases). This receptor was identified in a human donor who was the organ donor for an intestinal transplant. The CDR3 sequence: CASSQTLNLGVTEAFF. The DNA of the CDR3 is TGCGCCAGCAGCCAAACTCTAAATTTGGGGGTGACTGAAGCTTTCTTT.